The source of this TCR beta chain is a study of T cell responses to AZD1222 COVID-19 vaccine. This table comes from immunoSEQ multiplex PCR, and its TCRdb copy is limited to in-frame clones, with some not included. The table shows fewer than 85,000 clones, with roughly nine tenths occurring only once. General study points: The donor group comprised mostly white British people and more females; the analysis possibly underestimated clonal diversity. Baseline serostatus was positive in only 5 to 7 AZD1222 recipients. As reported, nearly half of all spike-specific TCRs target variant regions that are unmutated. Spike was spanned by vaccine-associated CD4 TCRs, which were dominant at 160-218 and 743-854.

About this clone itself: Its antigen remains unknown.

The CDR3 has 13 amino acids. V was pared by 6 bases and J by 5 bases, with 13 bases between. CDR1 and CDR2 (germline): MNHEY, SVGAGI. The chain uses TRBV6-5 and TRBJ1-2; tentative D call: TRBD1 (6 bases). The receptor comes from an adult in good health. The starting material was peripheral blood, obtained on day 0 of MenACWY control vaccination. The CDR3 DNA reads TGTGCCAGCAGCCTAGGACAGCGATATGGCTACACCTTC. Amino acid sequence: CASSLGQRYGYTF.